The sequence of this T cell receptor beta chain was determined in a study of long-term antiretroviral therapy in people with HIV. As for the study in general: The earliest samples predate the 2015 immediate-ART recommendation by about a decade.

Study outcomes and limitations: It was not possible to obtain data on ART adherence, viral resistance or therapy changes.

With 0 bases removed from V and 0 bases from J, the gap between germline ends came to 10 bases. This CDR3 is built from 16 residues. From germline, CDR1 is KGHSH and CDR2 LQKENI. Sequencing used immunoSEQ v3.0 at survey level. Here immunoSEQ multiplex PCR was the method, and the copy in TCRdb shows in-frame clones only, minus some. The table lists about 25,000 clones, over 70% of them singletons, with 4% to 5.5% in the top ten. Per donor, a minimum of one pre-ART and a minimum of two post-ART PBMC samples were available. Treated in the United States were all of the participants with HIV. Concerning this clone: Its target is unknown.

This chain uses TRBV18 with TRBJ2-3, with D tentatively TRBD2 (6 bases). The input for sequencing was unsorted PBMCs, taken 3 years after starting antiretroviral therapy. This sequence was found in a man younger than 35 with HIV. CDR3 in amino acids: CASSPPARDSTDTQYF. The CDR3 coding sequence is TGTGCCAGCTCACCACCGGCGCGGGACAGCACAGATACGCAGTATTTT.